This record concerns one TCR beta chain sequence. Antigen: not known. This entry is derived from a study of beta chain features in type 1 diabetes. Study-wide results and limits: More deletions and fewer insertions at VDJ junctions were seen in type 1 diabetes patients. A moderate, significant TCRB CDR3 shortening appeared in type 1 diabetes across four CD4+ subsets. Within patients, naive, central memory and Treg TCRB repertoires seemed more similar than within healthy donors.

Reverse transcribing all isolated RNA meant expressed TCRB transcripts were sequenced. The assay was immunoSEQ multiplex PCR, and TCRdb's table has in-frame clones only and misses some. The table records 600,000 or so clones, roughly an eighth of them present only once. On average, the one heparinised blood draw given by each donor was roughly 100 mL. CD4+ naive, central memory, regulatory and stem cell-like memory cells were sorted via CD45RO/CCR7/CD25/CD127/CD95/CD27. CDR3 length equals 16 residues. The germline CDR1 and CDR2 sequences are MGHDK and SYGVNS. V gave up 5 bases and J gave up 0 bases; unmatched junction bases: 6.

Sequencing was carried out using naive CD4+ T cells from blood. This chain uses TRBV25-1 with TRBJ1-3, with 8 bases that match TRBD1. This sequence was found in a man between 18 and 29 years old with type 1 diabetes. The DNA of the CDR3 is TGTGCCAGCAGTCCCGGGACAGGAGACTCTGGAAACACCATATATTTT. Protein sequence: CASSPGTGDSGNTIYF. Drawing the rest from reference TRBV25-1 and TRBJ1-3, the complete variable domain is EADIYQTPRYLVIGTGKKITLECSQTMGHDKMYWYQQDPGMELHLIHYSYGVNSTEKGDLSSESTVSRIRTEHFPLTLESARPSHTSQYLCASSPGTGDSGNTIYFGEGSWLTVV.